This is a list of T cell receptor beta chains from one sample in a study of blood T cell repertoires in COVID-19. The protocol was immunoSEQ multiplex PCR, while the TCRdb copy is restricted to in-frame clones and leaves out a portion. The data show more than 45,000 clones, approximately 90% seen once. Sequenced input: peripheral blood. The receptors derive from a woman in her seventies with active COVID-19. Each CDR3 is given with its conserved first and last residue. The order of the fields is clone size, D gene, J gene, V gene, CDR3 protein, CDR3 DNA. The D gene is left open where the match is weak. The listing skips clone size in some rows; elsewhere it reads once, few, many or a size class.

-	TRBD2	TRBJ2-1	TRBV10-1	CASSDSPSSGISYNEQFF	TGCGCCAGCAGTGATTCCCCTTCTAGCGGTATCTCCTACAATGAGCAGTTCTTC
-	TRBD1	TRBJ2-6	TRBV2	CASRPGQGNSGANVLTF	TGTGCCAGCAGACCGGGACAGGGTAACTCTGGGGCCAACGTCCTGACTTTC
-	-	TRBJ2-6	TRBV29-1	CSVDSSSGANVLTF	TGCAGCGTTGATTCGAGCTCTGGGGCCAACGTCCTGACTTTC
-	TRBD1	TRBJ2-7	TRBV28	CASTLPGDRGLSYEQYF	TGTGCCAGCACCCTACCCGGGGACAGGGGGTTGTCCTACGAGCAGTACTTC
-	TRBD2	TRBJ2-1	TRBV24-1	CATSGRTSGILGYNEQFF	TGTGCCACCAGTGGTAGGACTAGCGGAATCTTAGGATACAATGAGCAGTTCTTC
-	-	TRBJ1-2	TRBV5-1	CASSFWPRSGYTF	TGCGCCAGCAGCTTTTGGCCCCGCTCTGGCTACACCTTC
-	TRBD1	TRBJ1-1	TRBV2	CASSAEGALNTEAFF	TGTGCCAGCAGTGCTGAGGGGGCCTTGAACACTGAAGCTTTCTTT
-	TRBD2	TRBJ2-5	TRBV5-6	CASSGRELEGETQYF	TGTGCCAGCAGCGGGAGGGAACTTGAGGGTGAGACCCAGTACTTC
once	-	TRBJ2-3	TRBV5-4	CASSPGGGEVTQYF	TGTGCCAGCAGCCCGGGTGGAGGGGAGGTTACGCAGTATTTT
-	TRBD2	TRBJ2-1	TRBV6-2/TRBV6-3	CASSYGGGRADEQFF	TGTGCCAGCAGTTACGGGGGCGGGAGGGCTGATGAGCAGTTCTTC
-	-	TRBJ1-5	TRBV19	CASSIRERQPQHF	TGTGCCAGTAGTATCCGAGAGAGGCAGCCCCAGCATTTT
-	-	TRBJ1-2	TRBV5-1	CASSFDSYGYTF	TGCGCCAGCAGCTTCGACAGCTATGGCTACACCTTC
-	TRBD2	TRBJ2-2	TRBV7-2	CASSPLAGGRGGELFF	TGTGCCAGCAGCCCCTTAGCGGGAGGGCGAGGCGGGGAGCTGTTTTTT